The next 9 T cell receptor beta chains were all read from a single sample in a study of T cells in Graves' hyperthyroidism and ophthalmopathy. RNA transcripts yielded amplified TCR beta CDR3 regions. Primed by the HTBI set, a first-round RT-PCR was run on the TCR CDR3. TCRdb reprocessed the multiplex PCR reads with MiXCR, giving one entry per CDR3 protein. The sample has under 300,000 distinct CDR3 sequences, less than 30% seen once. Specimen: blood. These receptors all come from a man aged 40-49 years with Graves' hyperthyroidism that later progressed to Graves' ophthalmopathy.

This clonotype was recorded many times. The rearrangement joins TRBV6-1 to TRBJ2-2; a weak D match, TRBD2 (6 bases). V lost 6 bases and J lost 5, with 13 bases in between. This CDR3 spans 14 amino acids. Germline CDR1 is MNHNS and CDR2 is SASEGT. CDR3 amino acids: CASRPTSRTGELFF. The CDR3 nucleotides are TGTGCCAGCAGGCCTACTAGCCGGACCGGGGAGCTGTTTTTT.

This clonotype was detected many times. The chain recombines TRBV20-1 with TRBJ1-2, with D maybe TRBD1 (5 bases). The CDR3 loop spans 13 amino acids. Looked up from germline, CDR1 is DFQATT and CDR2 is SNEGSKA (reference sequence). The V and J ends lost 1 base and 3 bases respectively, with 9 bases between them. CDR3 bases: TGCAGTGCTAGAGCCGGGACGTACTATGGCTACACCTTC. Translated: CSARAGTYYGYTF.

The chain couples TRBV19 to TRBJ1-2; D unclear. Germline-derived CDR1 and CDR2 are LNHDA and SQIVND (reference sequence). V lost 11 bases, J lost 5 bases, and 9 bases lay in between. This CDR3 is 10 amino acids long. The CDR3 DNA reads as TGTGCCGGCAGTCCTTATGGCTACACCTTC. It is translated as CAGSPYGYTF. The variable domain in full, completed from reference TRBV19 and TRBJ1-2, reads DGGITQSPKYLFRKEGQNVTLSCEQNLNHDAMYWYRQDPGQGLRLIYYSQIVNDFQKGDIAEGYSVSREKKESFPLTVTSAQKNPTAFYLCAGSPYGYTFGSGTRLTVV.

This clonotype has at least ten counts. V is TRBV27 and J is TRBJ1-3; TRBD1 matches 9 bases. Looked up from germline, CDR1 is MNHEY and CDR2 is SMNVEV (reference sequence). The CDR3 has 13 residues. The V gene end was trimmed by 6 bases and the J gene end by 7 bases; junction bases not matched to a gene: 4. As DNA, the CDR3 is TGTGCCAGCAGCCCAGACAGGGGGAACACCATATATTTT. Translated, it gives CASSPDRGNTIYF.

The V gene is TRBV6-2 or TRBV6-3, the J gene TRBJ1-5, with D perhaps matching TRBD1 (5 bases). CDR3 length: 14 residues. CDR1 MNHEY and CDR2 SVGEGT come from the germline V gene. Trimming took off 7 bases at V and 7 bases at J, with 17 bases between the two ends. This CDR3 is CASNPLGVYQPQHF. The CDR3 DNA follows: TGTGCCAGCAACCCCCTGGGGGTATACCAGCCCCAGCATTTT.

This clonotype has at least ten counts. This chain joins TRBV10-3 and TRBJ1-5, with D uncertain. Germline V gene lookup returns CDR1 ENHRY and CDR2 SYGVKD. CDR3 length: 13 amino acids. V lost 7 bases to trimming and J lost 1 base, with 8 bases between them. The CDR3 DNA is TGTGCCATCACCGAGGCCAGCAATCAGCCCCAGCATTTT. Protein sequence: CAITEASNQPQHF.

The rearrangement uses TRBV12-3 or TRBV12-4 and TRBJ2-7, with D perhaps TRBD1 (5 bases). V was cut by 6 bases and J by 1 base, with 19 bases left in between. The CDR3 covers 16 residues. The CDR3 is CASSPQVNRPSYEQYF. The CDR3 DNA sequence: TGTGCCAGCAGCCCGCAGGTGAACAGGCCTTCCTACGAGCAGTACTTC.

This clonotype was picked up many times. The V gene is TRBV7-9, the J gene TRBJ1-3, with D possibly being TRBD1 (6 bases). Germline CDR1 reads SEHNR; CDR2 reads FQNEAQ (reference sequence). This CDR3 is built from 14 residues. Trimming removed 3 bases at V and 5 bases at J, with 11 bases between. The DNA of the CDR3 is TGTGCCAGCAGCTTCACACAGGGAAGAAACACCATATATTTT. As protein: CASSFTQGRNTIYF.

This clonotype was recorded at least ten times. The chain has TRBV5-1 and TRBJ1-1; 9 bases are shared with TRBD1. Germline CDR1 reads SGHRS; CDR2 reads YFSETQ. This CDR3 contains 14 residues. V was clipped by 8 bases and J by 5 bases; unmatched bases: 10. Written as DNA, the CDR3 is TGCGCCAGTACCCCGGGACAGGGTGGTACTGAAGCTTTCTTT. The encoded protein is CASTPGQGGTEAFF. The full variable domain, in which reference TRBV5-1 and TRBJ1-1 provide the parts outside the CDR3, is KAGVTQTPRYLIKTRGQQVTLSCSPISGHRSVSWYQQTPGQGLQFLFEYFSETQRNKGNFPGRFSGRQFSNSRSEMNVSTLELGDSALYLCASTPGQGGTEAFFGQGTRLTVV.